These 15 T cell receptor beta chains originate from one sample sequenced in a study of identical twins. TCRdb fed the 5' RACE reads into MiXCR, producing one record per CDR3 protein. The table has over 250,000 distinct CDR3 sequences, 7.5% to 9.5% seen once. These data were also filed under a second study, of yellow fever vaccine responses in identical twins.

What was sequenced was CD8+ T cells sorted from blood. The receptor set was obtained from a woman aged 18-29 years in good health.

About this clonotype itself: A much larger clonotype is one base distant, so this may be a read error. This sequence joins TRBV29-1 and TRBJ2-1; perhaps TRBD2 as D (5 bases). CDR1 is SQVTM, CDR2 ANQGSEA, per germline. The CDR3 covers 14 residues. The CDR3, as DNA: TGCAGCGTTGAAAATCTAGCCTCCTACGATGAGCAGTTCTTC. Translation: CSVENLASYDEQFF.

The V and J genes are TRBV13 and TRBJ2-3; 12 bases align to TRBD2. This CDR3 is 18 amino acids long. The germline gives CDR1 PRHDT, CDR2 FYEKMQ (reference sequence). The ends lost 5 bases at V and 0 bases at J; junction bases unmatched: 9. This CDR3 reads CASSLRLAGDPSTDTQYF. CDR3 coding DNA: TGTGCCAGCAGCCTTAGACTAGCGGGGGACCCAAGCACAGATACGCAGTATTTT.

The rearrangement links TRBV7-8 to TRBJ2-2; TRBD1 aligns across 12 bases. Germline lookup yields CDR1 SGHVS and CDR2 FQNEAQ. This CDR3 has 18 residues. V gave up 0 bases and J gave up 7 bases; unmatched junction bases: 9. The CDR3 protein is CASSLAKGQGAKGGELFF. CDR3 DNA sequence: TGTGCCAGCAGCTTAGCGAAGGGACAGGGGGCAAAAGGCGGGGAGCTGTTTTTT.

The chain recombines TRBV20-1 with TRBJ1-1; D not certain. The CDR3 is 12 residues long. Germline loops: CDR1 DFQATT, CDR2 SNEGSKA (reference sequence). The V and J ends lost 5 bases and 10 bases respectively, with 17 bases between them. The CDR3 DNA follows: TGCAGTGCTGTCGACGGGGAAAAGGTAGCTTTCTTT. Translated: CSAVDGEKVAFF.

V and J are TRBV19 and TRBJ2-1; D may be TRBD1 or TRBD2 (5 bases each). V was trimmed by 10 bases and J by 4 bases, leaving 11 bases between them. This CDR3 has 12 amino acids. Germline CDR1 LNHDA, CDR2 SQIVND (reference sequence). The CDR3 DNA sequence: TGTGCCACCGAGGGGCTGTACAATGAGCAGTTCTTC. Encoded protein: CATEGLYNEQFF.

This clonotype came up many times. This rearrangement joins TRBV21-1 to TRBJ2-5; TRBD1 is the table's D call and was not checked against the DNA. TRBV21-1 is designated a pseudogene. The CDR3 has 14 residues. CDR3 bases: TGTGCCAGCAGCAAAGGACAGGGGGGAGAGACCCAGTACTTC. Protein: CASSKGQGGETQYF.

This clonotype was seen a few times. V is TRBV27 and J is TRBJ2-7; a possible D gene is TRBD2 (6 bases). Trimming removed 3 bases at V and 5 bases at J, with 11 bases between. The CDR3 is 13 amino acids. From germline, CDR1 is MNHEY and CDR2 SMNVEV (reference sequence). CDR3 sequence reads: CASSLGTLDEQYF. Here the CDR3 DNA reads TGTGCCAGCAGTTTGGGGACTCTCGACGAGCAGTACTTC.

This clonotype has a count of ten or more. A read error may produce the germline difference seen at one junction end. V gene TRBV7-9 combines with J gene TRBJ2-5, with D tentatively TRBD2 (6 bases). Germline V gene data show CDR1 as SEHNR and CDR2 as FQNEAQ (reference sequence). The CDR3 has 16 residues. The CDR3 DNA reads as TGTGCCAGCACCTTACAACTGGGGACTGAGGAAGAGACCCAGTACTTC. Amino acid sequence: CASTLQLGTEEETQYF.

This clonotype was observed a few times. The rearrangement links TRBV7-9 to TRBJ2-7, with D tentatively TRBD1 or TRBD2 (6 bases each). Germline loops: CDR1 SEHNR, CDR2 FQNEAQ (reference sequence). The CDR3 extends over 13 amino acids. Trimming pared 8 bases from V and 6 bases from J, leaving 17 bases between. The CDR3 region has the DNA TGTGCCAGCCGGGGGCTCGAATCGCTCGAGCAGTACTTC. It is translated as CASRGLESLEQYF.

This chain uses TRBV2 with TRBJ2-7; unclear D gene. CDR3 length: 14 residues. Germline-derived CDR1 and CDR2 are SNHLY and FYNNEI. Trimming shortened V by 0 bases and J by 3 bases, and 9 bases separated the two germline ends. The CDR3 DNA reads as TGTGCCAGCAGTGAAGCGCTGGGGAACTACGAGCAGTACTTC. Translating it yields CASSEALGNYEQYF.

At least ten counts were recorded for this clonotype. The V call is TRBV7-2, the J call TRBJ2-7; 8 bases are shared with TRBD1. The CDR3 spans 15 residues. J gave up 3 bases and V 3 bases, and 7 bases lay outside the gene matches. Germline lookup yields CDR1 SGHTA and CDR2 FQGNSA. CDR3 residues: CASSFEGQAVYEQYF. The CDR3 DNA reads TGTGCCAGCAGCTTCGAGGGACAGGCGGTCTACGAGCAGTACTTC.

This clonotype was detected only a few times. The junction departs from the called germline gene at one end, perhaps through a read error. CDR3 DNA: TGTGCTAGCAGCTTAATAGGCGCGGGGGGGGACAATGAGCAGTTCTTC. Its protein is CASSLIGAGGDNEQFF. This chain joins TRBV7-7 and TRBJ2-1, with 9 bases that match TRBD2. Germline CDR1 is SSHAT and CDR2 is FNYEAQ (reference sequence). This CDR3 region has 16 residues.

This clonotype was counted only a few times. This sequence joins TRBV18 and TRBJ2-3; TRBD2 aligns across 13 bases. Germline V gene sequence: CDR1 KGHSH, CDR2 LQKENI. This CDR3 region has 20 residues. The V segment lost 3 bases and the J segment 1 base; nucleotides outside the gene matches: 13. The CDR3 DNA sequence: TGTGCCAGCTCACCTACTAGACTAGCGGGGGGCCGCAACCGCACAGATACGCAGTATTTT. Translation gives CASSPTRLAGGRNRTDTQYF.

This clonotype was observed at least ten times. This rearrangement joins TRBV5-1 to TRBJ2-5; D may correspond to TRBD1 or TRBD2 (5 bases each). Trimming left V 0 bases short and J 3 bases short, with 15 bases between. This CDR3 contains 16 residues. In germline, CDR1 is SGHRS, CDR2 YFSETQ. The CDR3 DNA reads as TGCGCCAGCAGCTTGGTGGACACCACGAGGGAAGAGACCCAGTACTTC. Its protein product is CASSLVDTTREETQYF.

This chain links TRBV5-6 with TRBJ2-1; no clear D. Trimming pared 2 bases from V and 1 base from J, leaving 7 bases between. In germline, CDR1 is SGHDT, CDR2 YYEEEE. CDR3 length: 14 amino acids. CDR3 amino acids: CASSLQHSYNEQFF. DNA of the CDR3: TGTGCCAGCAGCTTACAGCATTCCTACAATGAGCAGTTCTTC.